This is a list of T cell receptor beta chains from one sample in a study of immunodeficiency. Generated by immunoSEQ multiplex PCR, the TCRdb table keeps only in-frame clones and is missing some. The table includes approximately 150 clones, around 79% detected once. The sample was CD8+ T cells from blood. The receptors derive from a girl aged 5-17 years with POLD1 deficiency. The CDR3 runs from the conserved cysteine through the conserved F or W. D genes are given only for firm matches. Clone size, where shown, is once, few, many, or a class for clones that have expanded.

D	size	J	V	DNA	CDR3
.	.	TRBJ1-2	TRBV6-1	TGTGCCAGCAGTGAAGGGAGGGATGGCTACACCTTC	CASSEGRDGYTF
TRBD1	.	TRBJ1-5	TRBV19	TGTGCCAGTAGTGAAGCAGGGGGCGGGTATCAGCCCCAGCATTTT	CASSEAGGGYQPQHF
.	once	TRBJ2-5	TRBV7-9	TGTGCCAGCAGCTTAAGACAGTATGGGAGTAAAGAGACCCAGTACTTC	CASSLRQYGSKETQYF
TRBD1	.	TRBJ1-5	TRBV19	TGTGCCAGTAGTATCCGGTACAGGGGATTTCAGCCCCAGCATTTT	CASSIRYRGFQPQHF
.	few	TRBJ1-2	TRBV12-3/TRBV12-4	TGTGCCAGCAGTTTTAAGACAGGATCCTACACCTTC	CASSFKTGSYTF
.	.	TRBJ1-3	TRBV10-3	TGTGCCACCACGGAGGATCTGGGAAACACCATATATTTT	CATTEDLGNTIYF
.	hyperexpanded	TRBJ2-7	TRBV7-6	TGTGCCAGCAGCTTAGGGTCGACCTACGAGCAGTACTTC	CASSLGSTYEQYF
TRBD1	hyperexpanded	TRBJ1-2	TRBV7-3	TGTGCCAGCAGCCCCGGGACAGCACATCCTAATGGCTACACCTTC	CASSPGTAHPNGYTF
.	hyperexpanded	TRBJ2-1	TRBV19	TGTGCCAGTAGTATGTCCGGAAACAATGAGCAGTTCTTC	CASSMSGNNEQFF
.	.	TRBJ2-1	TRBV4-3	TGCGCCAGCAGCCAAGGGCGGCGGTCCTACAATGAGCAGTTCTTC	CASSQGRRSYNEQFF
TRBD2	.	TRBJ2-1	TRBV11-3	TGTGCCAGCAGCTTAGTTTGGGGACTAGAGCGGAATGAGCAGTTCTTC	CASSLVWGLERNEQFF
.	.	TRBJ1-2	TRBV7-9	TGTGCCAGCAGCTTAGGCTCCAGGGAGGGCTACACCTTC	CASSLGSREGYTF
TRBD1	few	TRBJ2-7	TRBV4-3	TGCGCCAGCAGCCAAGACTCGGGACAGGAAGACGAGCAGTACTTC	CASSQDSGQEDEQYF
.	.	TRBJ2-7	TRBV7-9	TGTGCCAGCAGCTTAGCGGGGCCCTACGAGCAGTACTTC	CASSLAGPYEQYF
TRBD1	few	TRBJ2-5	TRBV6-1	TGTGCCAGCAGTGAGTTTCCTTACCCCAACAGGGGGTGGGTGACCCAGTACTTC	CASSEFPYPNRGWVTQYF
TRBD1	.	TRBJ1-2	TRBV3-1/TRBV3-2	TGTGCCAGCAGCCAAGATCACGGGACAGGGTTTGAGGGCTACACCTTC	CASSQDHGTGFEGYTF
TRBD1	few	TRBJ1-1	TRBV9	TGTGCCAGCAGCCGGATACTTGCGGGGACAGGGTTGAACACTGAAGCTTTCTTT	CASSRILAGTGLNTEAFF
TRBD1	.	TRBJ2-3	TRBV10-2	TGCGCCAGCAGGAGGGACAGGGCCACAGATACGCAGTATTTT	CASRRDRATDTQYF
.	few	TRBJ2-5	TRBV7-9	TGTGCCAGCAGCCCGGGACTGCCTCAATACCAAGAGACCCAGTACTTC	CASSPGLPQYQETQYF
.	.	TRBJ2-4	TRBV3-1/TRBV3-2	TGTGCCAGCAGCACTTACGGTCCCTTGCAAAGAAAAAACATTCAGTACTTC	CASSTYGPLQRKNIQYF
TRBD2	.	TRBJ2-3	TRBV4-1	TGCGCCAGCAGCCAGACTAGCGGGGTCACAGATACGCAGTATTTT	CASSQTSGVTDTQYF
.	.	TRBJ2-1	TRBV3-1/TRBV3-2	TGTGCCAGCAGCCATATCTCGGGAGTCATCAATGAGCAGTTCTTC	CASSHISGVINEQFF
.	.	TRBJ1-1	TRBV21-1	TGTGCCAGCAGCCGCGAAATAGCTACACAATGCACTGAAGCTTTCTTT	CASSREIATQCTEAFF
TRBD1	.	TRBJ1-2	TRBV27	TGTGCCAGCAGTTTTCAGGGGGGGATGATCAGGGGCTACACCTTC	CASSFQGGMIRGYTF
.	.	TRBJ1-4	TRBV4-3	TGCGCCAGCAGCTCACAACCCTTGAGGGGAACTAATGAAAAACTGTTTTTT	CASSSQPLRGTNEKLFF
.	.	TRBJ1-6	TRBV30	TGTGCCTGGAGACAGGGTTATAATTCACCCCTCCACTTT	CAWRQGYNSPLHF
TRBD2	.	TRBJ2-7	TRBV5-1	TGCGCCAGCAGCGCCGGACTAGCGGGACGCTCCTACGAGCAGTACTTC	CASSAGLAGRSYEQYF
.	.	TRBJ2-3	TRBV7-9	TGTGCCAGCAATCCCGAGGGGAGCACAGATACGCAGTATTTT	CASNPEGSTDTQYF
.	.	TRBJ1-5	TRBV10-1	TGCGCCAGCAGTGAGGAACAGGATAGCAATCAGCCCCAGCATTTT	CASSEEQDSNQPQHF
.	.	TRBJ2-1	TRBV3-1/TRBV3-2	TGTGCCAGCAGCATCACATCTCCCTCCGACAATGAGCAGTTCTTC	CASSITSPSDNEQFF
.	.	TRBJ2-7	TRBV3-1/TRBV3-2	TGTGCCAGCAGCCAGTCTTGGCTGATAACCTACGAGCAGTACTTC	CASSQSWLITYEQYF
TRBD2	.	TRBJ2-1	TRBV7-9	TGTGCCAGCAGCGAGGGACTAGCGGGAGTAGGTCCCTACAATGAGCAGTTCTTC	CASSEGLAGVGPYNEQFF
.	once	TRBJ2-1	TRBV7-9	TGTGCCAGCAGCTTAGGTAGCAATGAGCAGTTCTTC	CASSLGSNEQFF
TRBD1	.	TRBJ2-7	TRBV7-9	TGTGCCAGCAGCTTTAGACAGGGGAGCGACGAGCAGTACTTC	CASSFRQGSDEQYF
.	.	TRBJ1-5	TRBV28	TGTGCCAGCGGGCCCTCGGTAATTCAGCCCCAGCATTTT	CASGPSVIQPQHF
.	.	TRBJ2-3	TRBV6-6	TGTGCCAGCAGCCCCGGACTAACATACACAGATACGCAGTATTTT	CASSPGLTYTDTQYF
.	.	TRBJ1-1	TRBV6-5	TGTGCCAGCAGTTACGGTCACGGGGGAAGCACTGAAGCTTTCTTT	CASSYGHGGSTEAFF
.	.	TRBJ1-1	TRBV4-3	TGCGCCAGCAGCCAAGATCTTGACAGGGAAGCTTTCTTT	CASSQDLDREAFF
TRBD1	.	TRBJ1-5	TRBV6-2/TRBV6-3	TGTGCCAGCAGCCTATACCAGGGGGCCTATCAGCCCCAGCATTTT	CASSLYQGAYQPQHF
.	.	TRBJ1-1	TRBV5-1	TGCGCCAGCAGCTTTCGGGGACACACTGAAGCTTTCTTT	CASSFRGHTEAFF